This T cell receptor (beta chain) was captured by sequencing in a study of human T cells and chemical hapten exposure. There are a few counts of this clonotype. From the RACE reads, TCRdb called clonotypes with MiXCR, one entry per CDR3 protein. The sample has approximately 96,000 distinct CDR3 sequences; 9.3% are singletons. CDR3 size: 16 residues. The V and J ends lost 5 bases and 4 bases, in that order; junction bases with no gene match: 12. Germline V lookup: CDR1 SGHTA, CDR2 FQGNSA. Time point given: patch test 2, 6 weeks after DPC sensitization. This sample's treatment: therapeutic diphenylcyclopropenone sensitization with weekly scalp DPC.

Sequenced here: whole blood, sampled in connection with sensitization to the hapten diphenylcyclopropenone (DPC). The chain has TRBV7-2 and TRBJ1-2; 8 nucleotides line up with TRBD1. The source of this sequence is a woman aged 40 to 50 with alopecia areata. Some clones in this sample may be carry-over from other donors' samples. CDR3 protein: CASSPDRGGFGYGYTF. The CDR3 nucleotides are TGTGCCAGCAGCCCAGACAGGGGAGGGTTCGGCTATGGCTACACCTTC.